The clone carrying this TCR beta chain was counted between two and nine times. What it binds is not known. This record belongs to a study of OX40 agonist ivuxolimab in advanced cancers. Clones were read by immunoSEQ multiplex PCR, and TCRdb kept only the in-frame ones, dropping some. In the table there are tens of thousands of clones, roughly 89% of which are singletons. CDR1 is MNHEY, CDR2 SMNVEV, per germline (reference sequence). Trimming pared 1 base from V and 6 bases from J, leaving 18 bases between. The CDR3 extends over 16 amino acids. The study, taken as a whole, reports: On average, a greater number of expanded clones characterised CD8+ T cells relative to CD4+. Among the lowest levels of clonal expansion were found in partial responders at 0.1-3.0 mg/kg. Expanded peripheral T-cell antigen specificity went undetermined.

Patients who had autoimmune disease history or got systemic immunosuppression were left out. Sequencing was performed on CD4+ or CD8+ T cells sorted from blood, taken in a trial of the OX40 agonist ivuxolimab. The rearrangement joins TRBV27 to TRBJ1-1; D is perhaps TRBD1 (6 bases). This TCR derives from an adult with an advanced solid tumor such as melanoma, head and neck, liver or kidney cancer. CDR3 sequence: CASSLFQGPVIAEAFF. The CDR3 bases are TGTGCCAGCAGTTTATTTCAGGGGCCGGTTATTGCTGAAGCTTTCTTT.